The rows below give T cell receptor beta chains drawn from one sample of a study of blood T cell repertoires in COVID-19. TCRdb's table, derived via immunoSEQ multiplex PCR, lists solely in-frame clones and lacks some. This sample has roughly 500,000 clones, with 80% to 90% found just once. Sequences were obtained from peripheral blood. The receptors were sampled from a human donor in a cohort sampled during active COVID-19. The CDR3 runs from the conserved cysteine through the conserved F or W. Each record gives: D gene, clone size, V gene, J gene, CDR3 protein, CDR3 DNA. The D gene is left open where the match is weak. Not all rows give a size; the values are once, few, many and, for expanded clones, a class.

>.|.|TRBV7-2|TRBJ2-7
CASSLGQATGEQYF
TGTGCCAGCAGCTTAGGACAGGCGACGGGGGAGCAGTACTTC
>.|.|TRBV7-3|TRBJ1-1
CASSLRSRGGNTEAFF
TGTGCCAGCAGCTTAAGGAGCAGGGGTGGCAACACTGAAGCTTTCTTT
>.|.|TRBV4-2|TRBJ2-3
CASSQERVRDNHLSSTDTQYF
TGTGCCAGCAGCCAAGAAAGGGTCCGGGACAACCACCTTTCTAGCACAGATACGCAGTATTTT
>.|.|TRBV5-1|TRBJ2-3
CASSSQRADTQYF
TGCGCCAGCAGCTCCCAGCGGGCAGATACGCAGTATTTT
>.|.|TRBV10-3|TRBJ2-1
CAISESQNYNEQFF
TGTGCCATCAGTGAGTCCCAGAACTACAATGAGCAGTTCTTC
>.|.|TRBV12-3/TRBV12-4|TRBJ1-2
CASSRTFYGYTF
TGTGCCAGCAGCCGGACTTTCTATGGCTACACCTTC
>.|.|TRBV11-3|TRBJ2-3
CASSSAIKDTQYF
TGTGCCAGCAGCTCCGCTATTAAGGATACGCAGTATTTT
>.|.|TRBV7-9|TRBJ2-7
CASSLWGDSSYEQYF
TGTGCCAGCAGCTTATGGGGAGATAGCTCCTACGAGCAGTACTTC
>TRBD1|.|TRBV6-4|TRBJ1-2
CASSEIGQGVSGYTF
TGTGCCAGCAGTGAAATTGGGCAGGGGGTTTCTGGCTACACCTTC
>.|.|TRBV7-8|TRBJ2-7
CASSLGPGYNEQYF
TGTGCCAGCAGCTTAGGACCAGGGTACAACGAGCAGTACTTC
>TRBD2|.|TRBV28|TRBJ2-7
CASSLGGSKTEQYF
TGTGCCAGCAGTTTGGGCGGGAGCAAAACCGAGCAGTACTTC
>TRBD1|.|TRBV19|TRBJ1-2
CASSGGQGSYGYTF
TGTGCCAGTAGTGGGGGACAGGGGAGCTATGGCTACACCTTT
>TRBD1|.|TRBV6-5|TRBJ1-5
CASRTGGASNQPQHF
TGTGCCAGTAGGACAGGGGGCGCAAGCAATCAGCCCCAGCATTTT
>.|.|TRBV14|TRBJ1-1
CASSRSMNTEAFF
TGTGCCAGCAGCCGAAGCATGAACACTGAAGCTTTCTTT
>.|.|TRBV27|TRBJ1-2
CASSLINRVGDYGYTF
TGTGCCAGCAGTTTGATCAACAGGGTTGGGGACTATGGCTACACCTTC
>.|few|TRBV7-2|TRBJ1-5
CASSLVFRQGLNQPQHF
TGTGCCAGCAGCTTAGTTTTTCGGCAGGGCCTCAATCAGCCCCAGCATTTT
>TRBD2|.|TRBV5-1|TRBJ2-3
CASSDLGAGGIDTQYF
TGCGCCAGCAGCGACCTGGGGGCGGGAGGAATAGATACGCAGTATTTT
>.|few|TRBV19|TRBJ1-1
CASTRTGPNRGTEAFF
TGTGCCAGTACCAGAACAGGGCCCAACCGGGGCACTGAAGCTTTCTTT
>.|.|TRBV28|TRBJ2-3
CASSPQLSTDTQYF
TGTGCCAGCAGTCCCCAGTTGAGCACAGATACGCAGTATTTT
>.|few|TRBV19|TRBJ1-1
CASSDRRIMNTEAFF
TGTGCCAGTTCCGACAGGAGAATAATGAACACTGAAGCTTTCTTT
>.|.|TRBV11-3|TRBJ2-1
CASSLGEGEQFF
TGTGCCAGCAGCCTCGGCGAGGGTGAGCAGTTCTTC
>.|.|TRBV28|TRBJ1-2
CASSSPGIGNYGYTF
TGTGCCAGCAGTTCCCCAGGGATTGGGAACTATGGCTACACCTTC
>TRBD2|.|TRBV9|TRBJ2-1
CASSFRTSGSYNEQFF
TGTGCCAGCAGCTTTCGGACTAGCGGGTCCTACAATGAGCAGTTCTTC
>TRBD1|.|TRBV19|TRBJ1-2
CASRTPRTGLRYGYTF
TGTGCCAGTAGGACGCCGAGGACAGGGTTACGGTATGGCTACACCTTC
>.|.|TRBV4-2|TRBJ2-6
CASSQDQGSGANVLTF
TGTGCCAGCAGCCAAGATCAGGGGTCTGGGGCCAACGTCCTGACTTTC
>TRBD1|.|TRBV24-1|TRBJ1-1
CATRGAGQGGTEAFF
TGTGCCACCAGGGGAGCGGGACAGGGAGGCACTGAAGCTTTCTTT
>TRBD2|.|TRBV29-1|TRBJ2-5
CSAGLAGDETQYF
TGCAGCGCTGGACTAGCGGGAGATGAGACCCAGTACTTC
>.|.|TRBV7-9|TRBJ2-2
CASSSMGAGGELFF
TGTGCCAGCAGCTCGATGGGGGCCGGCGGGGAGCTGTTTTTT
>.|.|TRBV7-3|TRBJ2-1
CASSLTSGRGYNEQFF
TGTGCCAGCAGCTTAACCTCGGGCAGGGGCTACAATGAGCAGTTCTTC
>TRBD2|.|TRBV19|TRBJ2-1
CASSLRTSGSGSSYNEQFF
TGTGCCAGTAGTTTAAGGACTAGCGGGAGCGGAAGCTCCTACAATGAGCAGTTCTTC
>.|.|TRBV10-3|TRBJ1-2
CAISGAGNYGYTF
TGTGCCATCAGTGGGGCGGGTAACTATGGCTACACCTTC
>TRBD1|.|TRBV27|TRBJ1-1
CASSFNRGTEAFF
TGTGCCAGCAGTTTCAACAGGGGAACTGAAGCTTTCTTT
>TRBD1|.|TRBV19|TRBJ2-7
CASSKQGEYEQYF
TGTGCCAGTAGCAAACAGGGGGAGTACGAGCAGTACTTC